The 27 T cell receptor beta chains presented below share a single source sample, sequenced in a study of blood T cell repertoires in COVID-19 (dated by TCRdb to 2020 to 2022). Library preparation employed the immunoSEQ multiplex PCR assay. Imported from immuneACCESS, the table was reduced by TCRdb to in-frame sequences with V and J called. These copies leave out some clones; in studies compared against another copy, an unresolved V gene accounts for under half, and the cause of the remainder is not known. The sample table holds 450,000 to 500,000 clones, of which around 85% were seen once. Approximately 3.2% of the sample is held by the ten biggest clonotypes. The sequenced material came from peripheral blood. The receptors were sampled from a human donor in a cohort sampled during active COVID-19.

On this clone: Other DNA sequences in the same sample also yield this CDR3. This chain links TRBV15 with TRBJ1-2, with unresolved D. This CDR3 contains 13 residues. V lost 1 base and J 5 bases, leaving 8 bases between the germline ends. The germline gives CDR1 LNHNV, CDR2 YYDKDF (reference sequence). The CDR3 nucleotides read TGTGCCACCAGCAGAGGCCGAGGATATGGCTACACCTTC. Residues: CATSRGRGYGYTF.

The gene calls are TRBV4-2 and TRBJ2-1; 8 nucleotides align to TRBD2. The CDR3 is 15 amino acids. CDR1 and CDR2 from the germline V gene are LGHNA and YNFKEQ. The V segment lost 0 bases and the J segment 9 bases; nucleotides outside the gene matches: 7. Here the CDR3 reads CASSQDRGGRIEQFF. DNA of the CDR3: TGTGCCAGCAGCCAAGATCGCGGGGGGCGGATTGAGCAGTTCTTC.

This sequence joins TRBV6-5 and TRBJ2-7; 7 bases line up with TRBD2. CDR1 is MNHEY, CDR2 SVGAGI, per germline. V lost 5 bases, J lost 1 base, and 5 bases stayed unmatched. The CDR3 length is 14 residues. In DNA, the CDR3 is TGTGCCAGCAGTCGACCGGGGGGTTCCTACGAGCAGTACTTC. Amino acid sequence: CASSRPGGSYEQYF.

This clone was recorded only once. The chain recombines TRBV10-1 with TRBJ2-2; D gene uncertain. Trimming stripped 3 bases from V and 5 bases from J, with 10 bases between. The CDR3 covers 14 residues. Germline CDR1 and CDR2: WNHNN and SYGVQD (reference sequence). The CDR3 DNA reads TGCGCCAGCAGTGACCCCCCCCAGACCGGGGAGCTGTTTTTT. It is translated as CASSDPPQTGELFF.

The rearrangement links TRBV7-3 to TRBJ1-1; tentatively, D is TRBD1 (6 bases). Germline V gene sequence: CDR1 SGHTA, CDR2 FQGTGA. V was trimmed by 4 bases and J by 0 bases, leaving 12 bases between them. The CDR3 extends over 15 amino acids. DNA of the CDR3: TGTGCCAGCAGCTCCTCGGACAGCTTGAACACTGAAGCTTTCTTT. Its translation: CASSSSDSLNTEAFF.

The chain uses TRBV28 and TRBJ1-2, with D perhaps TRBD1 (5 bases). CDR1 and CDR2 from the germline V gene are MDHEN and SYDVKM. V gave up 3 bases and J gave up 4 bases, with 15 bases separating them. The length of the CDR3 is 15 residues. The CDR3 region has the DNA TGTGCCAGCAGTTTGGACCGGATGGGGGGCTATGGCTACACCTTC. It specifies CASSLDRMGGYGYTF.

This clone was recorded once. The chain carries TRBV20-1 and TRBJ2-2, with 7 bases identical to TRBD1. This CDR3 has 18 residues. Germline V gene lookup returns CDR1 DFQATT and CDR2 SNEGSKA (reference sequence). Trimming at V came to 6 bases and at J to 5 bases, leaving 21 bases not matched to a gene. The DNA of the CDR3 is TGCAGTGCCAGTACTCGGGACAGTTTTCTACGTGAGACCGGGGAGCTGTTTTTT. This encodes CSASTRDSFLRETGELFF.

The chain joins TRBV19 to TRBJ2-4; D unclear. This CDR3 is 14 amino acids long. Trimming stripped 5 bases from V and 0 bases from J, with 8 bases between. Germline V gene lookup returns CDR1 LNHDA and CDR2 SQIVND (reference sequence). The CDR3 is CASSSSQAKNIQYF. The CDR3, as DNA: TGTGCCAGTAGTTCGAGCCAAGCCAAAAACATTCAGTACTTC.

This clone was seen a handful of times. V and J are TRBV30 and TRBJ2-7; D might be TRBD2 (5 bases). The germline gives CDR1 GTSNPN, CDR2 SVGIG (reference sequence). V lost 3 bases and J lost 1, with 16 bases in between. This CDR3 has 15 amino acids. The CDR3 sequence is CAWRKLIRTSYEQYF. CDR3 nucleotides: TGTGCCTGGAGGAAATTAATTCGGACTTCCTACGAGCAGTACTTC.

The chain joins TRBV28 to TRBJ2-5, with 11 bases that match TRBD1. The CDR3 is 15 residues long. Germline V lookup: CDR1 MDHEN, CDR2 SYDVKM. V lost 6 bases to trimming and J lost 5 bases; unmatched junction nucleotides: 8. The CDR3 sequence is CASSPRTGGLETQYF. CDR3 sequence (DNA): TGTGCCAGCAGCCCAAGGACAGGGGGCTTGGAGACCCAGTACTTC.

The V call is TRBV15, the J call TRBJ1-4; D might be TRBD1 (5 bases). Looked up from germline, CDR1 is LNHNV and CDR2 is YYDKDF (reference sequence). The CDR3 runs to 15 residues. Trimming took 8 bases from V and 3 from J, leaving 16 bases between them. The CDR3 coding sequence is TGTGCCACCGCGGCAGGGAATTTACCTAATGAAAAACTGTTTTTT. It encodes CATAAGNLPNEKLFF. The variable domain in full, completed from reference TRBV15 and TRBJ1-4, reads DAMVIQNPRYQVTQFGKPVTLSCSQTLNHNVMYWYQQKSSQAPKLLFHYYDKDFNNEADTPDNFQSRRPNTSFCFLDIRSPGLGDTAMYLCATAAGNLPNEKLFFGSGTQLSVL.

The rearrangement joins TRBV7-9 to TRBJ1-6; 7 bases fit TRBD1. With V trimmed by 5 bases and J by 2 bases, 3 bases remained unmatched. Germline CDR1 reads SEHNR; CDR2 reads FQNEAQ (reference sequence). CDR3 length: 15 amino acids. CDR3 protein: CASSTTGTYNSPLHF. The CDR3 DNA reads TGTGCCAGCAGCACGACAGGGACCTATAATTCACCCCTCCACTTT.

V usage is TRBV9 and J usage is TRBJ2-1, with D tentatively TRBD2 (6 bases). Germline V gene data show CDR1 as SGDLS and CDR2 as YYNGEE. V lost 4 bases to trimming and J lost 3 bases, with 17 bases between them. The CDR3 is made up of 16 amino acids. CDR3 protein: CASSRVGTLRYNEQFF. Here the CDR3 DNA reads TGTGCCAGCAGCCGTGTCGGGACTCTACGCTACAATGAGCAGTTCTTC. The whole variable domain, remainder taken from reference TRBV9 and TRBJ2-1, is DSGVTQTPKHLITATGQRVTLRCSPRSGDLSVYWYQQSLDQGLQFLIQYYNGEERAKGNILERFSAQQFPDLHSELNLSSLELGDSALYFCASSRVGTLRYNEQFFGPGTRLTVL.

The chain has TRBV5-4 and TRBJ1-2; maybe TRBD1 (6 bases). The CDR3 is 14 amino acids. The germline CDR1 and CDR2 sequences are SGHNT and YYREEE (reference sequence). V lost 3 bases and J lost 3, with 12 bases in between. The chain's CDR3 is CASSSIRTDYGYTF. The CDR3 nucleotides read TGTGCCAGCAGCTCCATTAGGACAGACTATGGCTACACCTTC.

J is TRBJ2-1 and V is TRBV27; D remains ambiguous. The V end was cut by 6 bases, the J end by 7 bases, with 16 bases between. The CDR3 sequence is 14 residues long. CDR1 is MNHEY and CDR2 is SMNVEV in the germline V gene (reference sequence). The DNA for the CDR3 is TGTGCCAGCAGCGTGAACGCAGGATCGAATGAGCAGTTCTTC. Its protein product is CASSVNAGSNEQFF.

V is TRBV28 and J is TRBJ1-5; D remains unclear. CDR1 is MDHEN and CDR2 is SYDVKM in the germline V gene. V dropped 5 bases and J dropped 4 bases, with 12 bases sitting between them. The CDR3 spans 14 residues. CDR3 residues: CASSGPVVNQPQHF. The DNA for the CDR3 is TGTGCCAGCAGTGGGCCGGTGGTGAATCAGCCCCAGCATTTT.

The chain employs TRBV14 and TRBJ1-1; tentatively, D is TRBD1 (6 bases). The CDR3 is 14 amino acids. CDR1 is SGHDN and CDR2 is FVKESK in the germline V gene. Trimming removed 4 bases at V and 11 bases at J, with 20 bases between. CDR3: CASSPEVGQSRAFF. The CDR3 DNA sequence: TGTGCCAGCAGCCCCGAAGTAGGACAGTCTCGGGCTTTCTTT.

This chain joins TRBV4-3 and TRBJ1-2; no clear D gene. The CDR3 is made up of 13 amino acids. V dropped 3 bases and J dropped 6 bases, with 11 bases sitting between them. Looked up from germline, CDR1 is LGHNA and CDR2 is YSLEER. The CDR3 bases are TGCGCCAGCAGCCATGGCCCCTTGGATGGCTACACCTTC. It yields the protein CASSHGPLDGYTF.

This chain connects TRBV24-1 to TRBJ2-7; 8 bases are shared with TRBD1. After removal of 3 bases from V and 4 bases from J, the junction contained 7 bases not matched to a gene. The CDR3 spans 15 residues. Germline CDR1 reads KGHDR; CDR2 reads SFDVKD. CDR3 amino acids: CATSDPRQGTYEQYF. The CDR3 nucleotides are TGTGCCACCAGTGATCCTCGACAGGGGACGTACGAGCAGTACTTC.

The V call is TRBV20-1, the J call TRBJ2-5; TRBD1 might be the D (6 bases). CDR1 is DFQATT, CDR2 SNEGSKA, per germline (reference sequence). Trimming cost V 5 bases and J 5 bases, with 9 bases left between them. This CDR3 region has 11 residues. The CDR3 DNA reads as TGCAGTGCTTCAGGGGTGGAGACCCAGTACTTC. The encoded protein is CSASGVETQYF.

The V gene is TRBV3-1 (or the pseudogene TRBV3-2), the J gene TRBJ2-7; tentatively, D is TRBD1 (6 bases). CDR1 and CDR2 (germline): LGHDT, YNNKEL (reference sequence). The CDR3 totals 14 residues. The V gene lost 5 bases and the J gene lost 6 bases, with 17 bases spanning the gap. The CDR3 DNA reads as TGTGCCAGCAGCTTGCGGACAGAAAAGGCCGAGCAGTACTTC. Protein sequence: CASSLRTEKAEQYF.

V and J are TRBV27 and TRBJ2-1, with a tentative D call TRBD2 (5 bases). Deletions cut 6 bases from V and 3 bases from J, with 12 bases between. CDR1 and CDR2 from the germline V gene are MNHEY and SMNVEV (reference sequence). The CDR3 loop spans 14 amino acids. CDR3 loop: CASSSGNFYNEQFF. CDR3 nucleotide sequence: TGTGCCAGCAGCAGCGGCAACTTCTACAATGAGCAGTTCTTC.

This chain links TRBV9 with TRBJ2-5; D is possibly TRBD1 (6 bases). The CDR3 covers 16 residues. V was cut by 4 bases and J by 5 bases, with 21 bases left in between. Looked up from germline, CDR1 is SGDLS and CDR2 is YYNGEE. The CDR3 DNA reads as TGTGCCAGCAGCCCGACTCACCAGGGGTTTGTGGAGACCCAGTACTTC. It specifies CASSPTHQGFVETQYF. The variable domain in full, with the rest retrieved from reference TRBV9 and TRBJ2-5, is DSGVTQTPKHLITATGQRVTLRCSPRSGDLSVYWYQQSLDQGLQFLIQYYNGEERAKGNILERFSAQQFPDLHSELNLSSLELGDSALYFCASSPTHQGFVETQYFGPGTRLLVL.

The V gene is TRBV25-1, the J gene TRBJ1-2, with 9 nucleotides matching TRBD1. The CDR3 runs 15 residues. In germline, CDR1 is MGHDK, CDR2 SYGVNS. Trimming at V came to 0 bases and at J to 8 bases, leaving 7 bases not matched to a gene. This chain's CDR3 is CASSEYRTGVGGYTF. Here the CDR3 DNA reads TGTGCCAGCAGTGAATATAGGACAGGGGTAGGGGGCTACACCTTC.

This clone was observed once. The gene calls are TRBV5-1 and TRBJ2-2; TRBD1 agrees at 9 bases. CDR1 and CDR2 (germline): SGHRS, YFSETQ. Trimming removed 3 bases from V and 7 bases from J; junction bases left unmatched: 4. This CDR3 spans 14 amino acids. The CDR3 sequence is CASSYTGGGGELFF. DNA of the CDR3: TGCGCCAGCAGCTATACAGGGGGCGGCGGGGAGCTGTTTTTT.

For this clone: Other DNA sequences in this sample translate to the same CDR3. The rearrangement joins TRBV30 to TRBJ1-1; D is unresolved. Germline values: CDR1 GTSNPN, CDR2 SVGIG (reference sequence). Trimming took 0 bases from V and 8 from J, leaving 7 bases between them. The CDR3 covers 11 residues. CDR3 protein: CAWSVRGEAFF. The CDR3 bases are TGTGCCTGGAGTGTACGGGGAGAAGCTTTCTTT.

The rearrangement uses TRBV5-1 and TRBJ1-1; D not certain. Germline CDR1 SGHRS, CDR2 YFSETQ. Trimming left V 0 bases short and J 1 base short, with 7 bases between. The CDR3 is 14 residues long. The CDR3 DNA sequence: TGCGCCAGCAGCTTGGAATTCCGGAACACTGAAGCTTTCTTT. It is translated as CASSLEFRNTEAFF.